Here is one T cell receptor beta chain with its context. Its antigen remains unknown. Researchers ran the PCR with 60 Vbeta and 13 Jbeta primers. Per the study methods: Later, tens of millions of unique TCR beta chains were counted in an analysis, and approximately 10 million of them were shared. The table came from immunoSEQ multiplex PCR; TCRdb's copy has only in-frame clones and leaves some out. The V and J calls and the clone size are those of that table, but D and trimming were determined from the DNA. The sample lists around 130,000 clones, approximately 80% occurring once. The data originate from a study of cytomegalovirus exposure and HLA in healthy donors. Study-level points and caveats: A later analysis revealed that TCR association rates differed between HLA loci, peaking at DRB1 and bottoming out at HLA-C. For TCR beta chains, V- and J-gene trimming was later linked to a missense DCLRE1C variant. In all likelihood, a cluster of highly shared sequence variants was a sequencing artifact.

The CDR3 loop spans 13 amino acids. CDR1 MGHDK and CDR2 SYGVNS come from the germline V gene. The ends were cut back, 10 bases at V and 2 bases at J, with 9 bases in the middle. This receptor was obtained from a woman aged 40 to 50 in good health and CMV-seronegative. Sequenced input: PBMCs. V usage is TRBV25-1 and J usage is TRBJ2-6; D perhaps matches TRBD2 (5 bases). The CDR3 here is CATEGTGANVLTF. The CDR3 DNA is TGTGCCACCGAGGGTACTGGGGCCAACGTCCTGACTTTC. Full variable domain (remainder filled in from reference TRBV25-1 and TRBJ2-6): EADIYQTPRYLVIGTGKKITLECSQTMGHDKMYWYQQDPGMELHLIHYSYGVNSTEKGDLSSESTVSRIRTEHFPLTLESARPSHTSQYLCATEGTGANVLTFGAGSRLTVL.